This T cell receptor (beta chain) is drawn from a study of control samples from healthy donors and cancer patients. Measured with immunoSEQ multiplex PCR; TCRdb has only the in-frame clones, and not every one. Among approximately 140,000 clones listed, around nine tenths were seen once. Germline V gene lookup returns CDR1 SGHRS and CDR2 YFSETQ. The V and J ends lost 3 bases and 3 bases respectively, with 14 bases between them. There are 15 residues in the CDR3. The genes are TRBV5-1 and TRBJ2-3; D gene uncertain. The sequence came from a woman aged 30 to 39 in good health. Material: blood. CDR3 protein: CASSSTSAGTDTQYF. CDR3 nucleotides: TGCGCCAGCAGCTCAACTTCGGCCGGGACAGATACGCAGTATTTT.